These 17 T cell receptor beta chains were sequenced from one sample in a study of cytotoxic CD8 clonotypes in ibrutinib-treated CLL. TCRdb's copy holds only in-frame clones and misses some; the assay was immunoSEQ multiplex PCR. Of over 250,000 clones in the sample, 65% to 85% were seen once. The starting material was PBMCs, obtained at disease progression, from a patient treated with ibrutinib. The receptors derive from a human donor with chronic lymphocytic leukemia.

This clone was picked up a small number of times. The rearrangement uses TRBV5-1 and TRBJ2-1; TRBD1 might be the D (5 bases). Germline V gene data show CDR1 as SGHRS and CDR2 as YFSETQ. The CDR3 extends over 15 amino acids. The V and J ends lost 0 bases and 6 bases respectively, with 13 bases between them. CDR3 protein: CASSLEPGNGNEQFF. The CDR3 DNA sequence: TGCGCCAGCAGCTTGGAGCCAGGGAACGGCAATGAGCAGTTCTTC.

V and J are TRBV25-1 and TRBJ2-7, with 7 bases lining up with TRBD1. The CDR3 is 18 residues long. Germline V gene data show CDR1 as MGHDK and CDR2 as SYGVNS. With V trimmed by 3 bases and J by 1 base, 15 bases remained unmatched. CDR3 residues: CASSDRDSRWNPSYEQYF. DNA for the CDR3: TGTGCCAGCAGTGATAGGGACAGTCGTTGGAACCCGTCCTACGAGCAGTACTTC.

This clone was seen once. The chain recombines TRBV4-1 with TRBJ2-7; D ambiguous. V was clipped by 1 base and J by 8 bases, with 15 bases between them. CDR1 and CDR2 (germline): MGHRA, YSYEKL. The CDR3 extends over 14 amino acids. The CDR3 protein is CASSQAVPQDQQYF. The CDR3, as DNA: TGCGCCAGCAGCCAAGCGGTACCCCAAGACCAGCAGTACTTC.

The V gene is TRBV5-4, the J gene TRBJ1-1; D unclear. V was shortened by 5 bases and J by 5 bases, with 13 bases between the two germline ends. Per germline, CDR1 SGHNT and CDR2 YYREEE (reference sequence). The CDR3 spans 13 residues. The CDR3 protein is CASRTPRGTEAFF. The CDR3 DNA reads as TGTGCCAGCAGAACACCCCGGGGTACTGAAGCTTTCTTT.

The V and J genes are TRBV27 and TRBJ2-7, with 7 bases matching TRBD1. Germline V gene lookup returns CDR1 MNHEY and CDR2 SMNVEV (reference sequence). This CDR3 spans 13 amino acids. Unmatched junction bases numbered 2, after V lost 3 bases and J lost 3 bases. As DNA, the CDR3 is TGTGCCAGCAGTTTGCAGGGGGACTACGAGCAGTACTTC. It translates to CASSLQGDYEQYF.

The CDR3, as DNA: TGTGCCAGCAGCTTAGAGCGATCCTTCTATGGCTACACCTTC. This translates into CASSLERSFYGYTF. The chain employs TRBV11-2 and TRBJ1-2; D uncertain. The CDR3 is made up of 14 amino acids. In germline, CDR1 is SGHAT, CDR2 FQNNGV. V lost 0 bases and J lost 4, with 9 bases in between.

This rearrangement joins TRBV29-1 to TRBJ1-4, with D possibly being TRBD1 (5 bases). The CDR3 sequence is 15 residues long. Trimming removed 1 base at V and 0 bases at J, with 9 bases between. Germline CDR1 SQVTM, CDR2 ANQGSEA. CDR3 protein: CSVEGGVATNEKLFF. In DNA form, the CDR3 reads TGCAGCGTTGAAGGAGGGGTTGCAACTAATGAAAAACTGTTTTTT.

This chain uses TRBV2 with TRBJ1-2, with no clear D. The CDR3 has 14 residues. The V and J ends lost 6 bases and 5 bases respectively, with 16 bases between them. CDR1 and CDR2 (germline): SNHLY, FYNNEI. Here the CDR3 reads CASSLETRGYGYTF. As DNA, the CDR3 is TGTGCCAGCAGCCTAGAGACACGAGGATATGGCTACACCTTC.

This rearrangement joins TRBV13 to TRBJ2-7; perhaps TRBD1 as D (6 bases). V was pared by 0 bases and J by 4 bases, with 10 bases between. The CDR3 extends over 14 amino acids. Germline CDR1 and CDR2: PRHDT and FYEKMQ (reference sequence). The CDR3, as DNA: TGTGCCAGCAGCTTAGGAGGGGGTGGATACGAGCAGTACTTC. It encodes CASSLGGGGYEQYF.

This clone was counted once. The chain recombines TRBV4-1 with TRBJ2-7, with 8 bases lining up with TRBD1. The germline V gene has CDR1 MGHRA and CDR2 YSYEKL. The CDR3 has 16 amino acids. The J segment lost 0 bases and the V segment lost 3 bases, leaving 7 bases of the junction unmatched. The CDR3 DNA follows: TGCGCCAGCAGCCACCCCGACAGGGGCCTCTCCTACGAGCAGTACTTC. This codes for CASSHPDRGLSYEQYF.

The rearrangement joins TRBV19 to TRBJ2-7, with 7 bases aligning to TRBD1. Unmatched junction bases numbered 8, after V lost 1 base and J lost 5 bases. Per the germline V gene, CDR1 is LNHDA and CDR2 is SQIVND (reference sequence). The CDR3 has 15 residues. The CDR3 protein is CASSIVYRGGDEQYF. DNA of the CDR3: TGTGCCAGTAGTATAGTCTACAGGGGTGGTGACGAGCAGTACTTC.

This rearrangement joins TRBV5-4 to TRBJ2-2; D uncertain. V was pared by 0 bases and J by 1 base, with 4 bases between. Germline values: CDR1 SGHNT, CDR2 YYREEE (reference sequence). The CDR3 sequence is 14 residues long. This CDR3 reads CASSLAGNTGELFF. Written as DNA, the CDR3 is TGTGCCAGCAGCTTGGCGGGGAACACCGGGGAGCTGTTTTTT. The complete variable domain, with remaining parts taken from reference TRBV5-4 and TRBJ2-2, reads ETGVTQSPTHLIKTRGQQVTLRCSSQSGHNTVSWYQQALGQGPQFIFQYYREEENGRGNFPPRFSGLQFPNYSSELNVNALELDDSALYLCASSLAGNTGELFFGEGSRLTVL.

The gene calls are TRBV6-4 and TRBJ2-7, with 11 positions matching TRBD2. The CDR3 spans 16 residues. Germline CDR1 is MRHNA and CDR2 is SNTAGT. Losses at the gene ends were 5 bases for V and 3 bases for J; bases not matched to a gene: 9. As DNA, the CDR3 is TGTGCCAGCAGTAAACTAGCGGGGGCCCGTCTCTACGAGCAGTACTTC. The encoded protein is CASSKLAGARLYEQYF.

This chain joins TRBV7-2 and TRBJ2-7, with 7 bases lining up with TRBD2. Per germline, CDR1 SGHTA and CDR2 FQGNSA. There are 15 residues in the CDR3. The J segment lost 2 bases and the V segment lost 1 base, leaving 5 bases of the junction unmatched. CDR3 nucleotide sequence: TGTGCCAGCAGCTTAGATCCGGGAGGCACCTACGAGCAGTACTTC. Translation gives CASSLDPGGTYEQYF.

This clone was seen a few times. The gene calls are TRBV7-9 and TRBJ2-7; D possibly corresponds to TRBD1 (5 bases). V gave up 3 bases and J gave up 5 bases, with 11 bases separating them. The germline CDR1 and CDR2 sequences are SEHNR and FQNEAQ (reference sequence). CDR3 length: 13 residues. This CDR3 reads CASSLPLGDEQYF. In DNA form, the CDR3 reads TGTGCCAGCAGCTTGCCGCTAGGGGACGAGCAGTACTTC.

The J gene is TRBJ2-7, the V gene TRBV6-1; 10 bases fit TRBD2. V was pared by 3 bases and J by 5 bases, with 7 bases of the junction left unmatched. Looked up from germline, CDR1 is MNHNS and CDR2 is SASEGT. The CDR3 totals 15 residues. CDR3 amino acids: CASSDRASGSHEQYF. CDR3 nucleotides: TGTGCCAGCAGTGATCGGGCTAGCGGGAGCCACGAGCAGTACTTC.

V gene TRBV9 combines with J gene TRBJ2-5; 12 nucleotides line up with TRBD2. CDR1 and CDR2 (germline): SGDLS, YYNGEE. The CDR3 runs 16 residues. Losses at the gene ends were 0 bases for V and 5 bases for J; bases not matched to a gene: 5. In nucleotides, the CDR3 is TGTGCCAGCAGCGTAGGACTAGCGGGAGTGGGGGAGACCCAGTACTTC. Protein product: CASSVGLAGVGETQYF.